The source of this TCR beta chain is a study of response to subunit inactivated influenza vaccine. Germline V gene lookup returns CDR1 MNHNS and CDR2 SASEGT. Trimming took off 8 bases at V and 5 bases at J, with 18 bases between the two ends. This CDR3 region has 14 residues. This clonotype was counted between two and nine times. In TCRdb, the RT-PCR reads were re-called with MiXCR into one record per CDR3 protein. Of some 640,000 distinct CDR3 sequences in the sample, approximately 15% are singletons; the top ten hold around 6.5%. This TCR was recovered from a man over 45 who received an inactivated influenza vaccine. The chain combines TRBV6-1 with TRBJ2-5; tentatively, D is TRBD1 or TRBD2 (6 bases each). The sequenced sample was PBMCs from blood, obtained 14 days before vaccination. In DNA form, the CDR3 reads TGTGCCAGCTCCCCAGGGGAGGTATGGGAGACCCAGTACTTC. Its translation is CASSPGEVWETQYF.